One TCR beta chain is described in this entry. These data are taken from a study of blood T cell repertoires in COVID-19. Overall study context: The United States, Italy and Spain supplied acute and convalescent COVID-19 samples. T cells, B-cell-depleted T cells, or PBMCs provided the cDNA or gDNA that served as material.

Germline CDR1 SGHTA, CDR2 FQGNSA. V shed 5 bases and J shed 6 bases, with 16 bases lying between them. The CDR3 runs to 14 residues. Per the original methods: Reference gene primer amplification gave nucleated cell count estimates. Using immunoSEQ multiplex PCR, the repertoire was profiled, and TCRdb retains in-frame clones only, with some absent. That table supplies the V and J calls and clone size; D and trimming were determined from the DNA. The table has 150,000 to 190,000 clones, around 80% seen once. This clonotype was obtained from a man in his 60s with acute or convalescent COVID-19. The chain carries TRBV7-2 and TRBJ1-1, with D possibly TRBD1 on 5 matching bases. The sequencing sample was made of peripheral blood. Written as DNA, the CDR3 is TGTGCCAGCAGCCCGCTCGACAGTCAATCTGAAGCTTTCTTT. Protein sequence: CASSPLDSQSEAFF. The full variable domain, with the rest looked up from reference TRBV7-2 and TRBJ1-1, is GAGVSQSPSNKVTEKGKDVELRCDPISGHTALYWYRQSLGQGLEFLIYFQGNSAPDKSGLPSDRFSAERTGGSVSTLTIQRTQQEDSAVYLCASSPLDSQSEAFFGQGTRLTVV.